Presented here are 30 T cell receptor beta chains from one specimen sequenced in a study of T cell changes during pregnancy in multiple sclerosis. Using immunoSEQ multiplex PCR, the repertoire was profiled, and TCRdb retains in-frame clones only, with some absent. The sample consists of 40,000 to 60,000 clones, approximately 92% of them appearing once. The sample was CD4+ T cells from peripheral blood mononuclear cells, taken in the third trimester of pregnancy. These receptor sequences come from a female donor with multiple sclerosis, enrolled in a pregnancy study.

The genes are TRBV6-5 and TRBJ1-1, with 7 bases that match TRBD1. This CDR3 is 14 amino acids long. Germline V gene sequence: CDR1 MNHEY, CDR2 SVGAGI. After removal of 4 bases from V and 1 base from J, the junction contained 3 bases not matched to a gene. The CDR3 bases are TGTGCCAGCAGTTTAAACAGGGGGAACACTGAAGCTTTCTTT. It codes for CASSLNRGNTEAFF.

The rearrangement links TRBV6-4 to TRBJ2-7; D might be TRBD2 (6 bases). Trimming cost V 4 bases and J 1 base, with 8 bases left between them. Germline-derived CDR1 and CDR2 are MRHNA and SNTAGT. The CDR3 totals 13 residues. The CDR3 coding sequence is TGTGCCAGCAGTGTAGCGGTTTCCTACGAGCAGTACTTC. It yields the protein CASSVAVSYEQYF.

The gene calls are TRBV7-2 and TRBJ1-2; no firm D call. Trimming stripped 3 bases from V and 4 bases from J, with 6 bases between. Germline CDR1 and CDR2: SGHTA and FQGNSA. The CDR3 contains 12 residues. The CDR3 nucleotides read TGTGCCAGCAGCTTCAACTCCTATGGCTACACCTTC. Protein sequence: CASSFNSYGYTF.

This chain uses TRBV11-2 with TRBJ2-7; 7 nucleotides align to TRBD1. The V gene end was trimmed by 5 bases and the J gene end by 6 bases; junction bases not matched to a gene: 16. There are 16 residues in the CDR3. In germline, CDR1 is SGHAT, CDR2 FQNNGV. CDR3 coding DNA: TGTGCCAGCAGCGTACGGGCCGGGGACAACAGGGGCGAGCAGTACTTC. Translated, it gives CASSVRAGDNRGEQYF.

Turning to this clone: Additional DNA sequences in this sample encode the identical CDR3. The V and J genes are TRBV7-2 and TRBJ2-6; 7 bases map to TRBD1. The germline gives CDR1 SGHTA, CDR2 FQGNSA. CDR3 length equals 16 residues. J gave up 4 bases and V 4 bases, and 7 bases lay outside the gene matches. The CDR3 spells CASSSSGGTGANVLTF. Here the CDR3 DNA reads TGTGCCAGCAGCTCCTCAGGGGGAACGGGGGCCAACGTCCTGACTTTC.

The rearrangement uses TRBV9 and TRBJ1-6, with 7 bases identical to TRBD1. This CDR3 spans 16 amino acids. V shed 4 bases, J shed 9 bases, and the junction held 13 bases outside the gene matches. In germline, CDR1 is SGDLS, CDR2 YYNGEE. The CDR3 region has the DNA TGTGCCAGCAGCCTTAGTCCAGGGGGAATAGGTTCACCCCTCCACTTT. This gives the protein CASSLSPGGIGSPLHF.

The chain employs TRBV6-5 and TRBJ2-7, with D hard to call. CDR3 size: 12 residues. Germline-derived CDR1 and CDR2 are MNHEY and SVGAGI. The V gene lost 2 bases and the J gene lost 4 bases, with 6 bases spanning the gap. CDR3 DNA sequence: TGTGCCAGCAGTTACACCGGGTACGAGCAGTACTTC. Its translation: CASSYTGYEQYF.

CDR3 sequence (DNA): TGCGCCAGCAGCCAAGTCGCAGGGAATAATTCACCCCTCCACTTT. Its translation: CASSQVAGNNSPLHF. V usage is TRBV4-1 and J usage is TRBJ1-6; D might be TRBD1 (5 bases). The CDR3 loop spans 15 amino acids. Germline loops: CDR1 MGHRA, CDR2 YSYEKL. Trimming shortened V by 1 base and J by 5 bases, and 9 bases separated the two germline ends.

As to this clone: It is unclear where the CDR3 begins or ends on the DNA, so no DNA is shown, and the CDR3 is as TCRdb lists it. The chain uses TRBV2 and TRBJ1-5; the D call in the table, TRBD1, was not verified against the DNA. In germline, CDR1 is SNHLY, CDR2 FYNNEI. The CDR3 is 18 residues long, ends included. The CDR3 here is CASSSSSAGGGSNQPQHF.

The chain links TRBV11-2 to TRBJ1-5; tentative D call: TRBD1 (5 bases). This CDR3 comprises 13 residues. CDR1 SGHAT and CDR2 FQNNGV come from the germline V gene. Trimming stripped 0 bases from V and 6 bases from J, with 6 bases between. This CDR3 is CASSLDRGQPQHF. The CDR3 region has the DNA TGTGCCAGCAGCTTAGATAGGGGTCAGCCCCAGCATTTT.

In nucleotides, the CDR3 is TGTGCCTGGAGTGTACAAGGTGGAGTCAAATACTCACCCCTCCACTTT. Translating gives CAWSVQGGVKYSPLHF. J is TRBJ1-6 and V is TRBV30; D ambiguous. Germline assignment: CDR1 GTSNPN and CDR2 SVGIG (reference sequence). This CDR3 spans 16 amino acids. Trimming took 0 bases from V and 10 from J, leaving 19 bases between them.

V usage is TRBV29-1 and J usage is TRBJ2-7; 7 bases map to TRBD1. V gave up 5 bases and J gave up 6 bases; unmatched junction bases: 10. This CDR3 comprises 13 residues. Germline V lookup: CDR1 SQVTM, CDR2 ANQGSEA. CDR3 residues: CSVIFRTGSEQYF. The CDR3 nucleotides are TGCAGCGTTATTTTCCGGACAGGTAGCGAGCAGTACTTC.

This clone appeared a single time. This chain uses TRBV19 with TRBJ2-3, with D possibly TRBD1 on 6 matching bases. This CDR3 comprises 17 residues. Germline-derived CDR1 and CDR2 are LNHDA and SQIVND (reference sequence). Trimming pared 5 bases from V and 0 bases from J, leaving 18 bases between. CDR3 sequence (DNA): TGTGCCAGTAGTCAAAGTCCCGGGACAAGAAGCACAGATACGCAGTATTTT. Translated: CASSQSPGTRSTDTQYF.

V usage is TRBV30 and J usage is TRBJ2-3, with TRBD2 matching 11 bases. This CDR3 is built from 16 residues. The junction had 7 bases not matched to a gene; V was cut back by 3 bases and J by 2 bases. The germline V gene has CDR1 GTSNPN and CDR2 SVGIG (reference sequence). CDR3 sequence reads: CAWRDTSGGHTDTQYF. DNA for the CDR3: TGTGCCTGGAGGGATACTAGCGGGGGACACACAGATACGCAGTATTTT.

This sequence joins TRBV4-2 and TRBJ2-3, with D perhaps matching TRBD2 (6 bases). CDR1 LGHNA and CDR2 YNFKEQ come from the germline V gene. V lost 1 base to trimming and J lost 0 bases, with 11 bases between them. This CDR3 is built from 16 residues. The CDR3 region has the DNA TGTGCCAGCAGCCAAGGAACCGGGACTAGCACAGATACGCAGTATTTT. It translates to CASSQGTGTSTDTQYF.

The chain carries TRBV7-6 and TRBJ2-5, with D tentatively TRBD1 (5 bases). Per the germline V gene, CDR1 is SGHVS and CDR2 is FNYEAQ. Trimming cost V 1 base and J 4 bases, with 10 bases left between them. CDR3 length: 14 residues. CDR3 in DNA: TGTGCCAGCAGCTTAGGCAGGGTAGGAGAGACCCAGTACTTC. Its protein is CASSLGRVGETQYF.

This clone was observed a few times. This sequence joins TRBV5-4 and TRBJ1-1; 12 nucleotides line up with TRBD1. V lost 3 bases, J lost 3 bases, and 9 bases stayed unmatched. Germline V lookup: CDR1 SGHNT, CDR2 YYREEE (reference sequence). The CDR3 covers 17 residues. The CDR3 sequence is CASSSGQGAGGHTEAFF. The DNA for the CDR3 is TGTGCCAGCAGCTCGGGACAGGGGGCTGGTGGGCACACTGAAGCTTTCTTT.

The chain has TRBV9 and TRBJ1-1; D gene uncertain. Germline V gene data show CDR1 as SGDLS and CDR2 as YYNGEE. This CDR3 comprises 14 residues. V was shortened by 0 bases and J by 0 bases, with 6 bases between the two germline ends. The CDR3 region is CASSVAVLNTEAFF. In nucleotides, the CDR3 is TGTGCCAGCAGCGTAGCGGTCCTGAACACTGAAGCTTTCTTT.

V is TRBV11-3 and J is TRBJ2-1; D gene unclear. Looked up from germline, CDR1 is SGHNT and CDR2 is YENEEA. This CDR3 region has 14 residues. Trimming took 0 bases from V and 3 from J, leaving 6 bases between them. Written as DNA, the CDR3 is TGTGCCAGCAGCTTAGATAACTACTACAATGAGCAGTTCTTC. Translated: CASSLDNYYNEQFF.

This chain links TRBV19 with TRBJ1-6; D unresolved. The germline CDR1 and CDR2 sequences are LNHDA and SQIVND (reference sequence). The CDR3 runs 12 residues. Between the trimmed V and J ends, which lost 5 bases and 8 bases, there was a span of 7 bases. Written as DNA, the CDR3 is TGTGCCAGTAGTCTGTATGATTCACCCCTCCACTTT. This encodes CASSLYDSPLHF.

The chain links TRBV4-2 to TRBJ1-2; 9 bases line up with TRBD1. The CDR3 extends over 16 amino acids. Germline CDR1 reads LGHNA; CDR2 reads YNFKEQ. Losses at the gene ends were 4 bases for V and 4 bases for J; bases not matched to a gene: 10. CDR3 coding DNA: TGTGCCAGCAGCCGCACCCCCGGACAGGGGACCTATGGCTACACCTTC. Residues: CASSRTPGQGTYGYTF.

The V and J genes are TRBV4-2 and TRBJ1-4; D not certain. V was trimmed by 1 base and J by 6 bases, leaving 9 bases between them. Per the germline V gene, CDR1 is LGHNA and CDR2 is YNFKEQ. The CDR3 contains 14 residues. CDR3 nucleotide sequence: TGTGCCAGCAGCCAAGTGGGGAGGGATGAAAAACTGTTTTTT. Translation gives CASSQVGRDEKLFF.

The rearrangement links TRBV7-3 to TRBJ2-5; 12 bases fit TRBD2. Per germline, CDR1 SGHTA and CDR2 FQGTGA. V shed 2 bases and J 4 bases; nucleotides not matched to a gene: 8. The CDR3 covers 17 residues. CDR3 nucleotides: TGTGCCAGCAGCTTAGAACTAGCGGGGGGTATGAGAGAGACCCAGTACTTC. It specifies CASSLELAGGMRETQYF.

Here the CDR3 reads CASSLLNRGINEKLFF. CDR3 coding DNA: TGTGCCAGCAGCTTACTCAACAGGGGGATTAATGAAAAACTGTTTTTT. The chain combines TRBV7-8 with TRBJ1-4, with 8 bases matching TRBD1. CDR3 length: 16 amino acids. J lost 4 bases, V lost 2 bases, and 6 bases had no gene match. In germline, CDR1 is SGHVS, CDR2 FQNEAQ.

The table lists this clone with a few counts. The chain employs TRBV18 and TRBJ1-5, with 11 bases that match TRBD1. This CDR3 has 15 amino acids. With V trimmed by 2 bases and J by 6 bases, 3 bases remained unmatched. Germline V CDR1 and CDR2: KGHSH, LQKENI. The CDR3 DNA reads as TGTGCCAGCTCACCAGGGGACAGGGGGGTTCAGCCCCAGCATTTT. Translated: CASSPGDRGVQPQHF.

The CDR3 nucleotides read TGCGCCAGCAGCTTGGTTGGACAGGGCTACAATGAGCAGTTCTTC. Its translation is CASSLVGQGYNEQFF. The gene calls are TRBV5-1 and TRBJ2-1; TRBD1 aligns across 8 bases. V was pared by 0 bases and J by 3 bases, with 2 bases of the junction left unmatched. The CDR3 sequence is 15 residues long. Germline V gives CDR1 SGHRS, CDR2 YFSETQ.

The chain is built from TRBV5-6 and TRBJ2-7; 7 nucleotides match TRBD1. Trimming removed 3 bases from V and 3 bases from J; junction bases left unmatched: 12. CDR1 and CDR2 from the germline V gene are SGHDT and YYEEEE. CDR3 length: 16 amino acids. The CDR3 DNA sequence: TGTGCCAGCAGCTCAAACAGGGGTGGGGGCCTCTACGAGCAGTACTTC. This sequence encodes CASSSNRGGGLYEQYF.

The chain uses TRBV7-2 and TRBJ2-7; 9 bases agree with TRBD2. Germline V CDR1 and CDR2: SGHTA, FQGNSA. CDR3 size: 16 residues. The J segment lost 3 bases and the V segment lost 5 bases, leaving 11 bases of the junction unmatched. The chain's CDR3 is CASSPRSGGPVYEQYF. The DNA of the CDR3 is TGTGCCAGCAGCCCCAGGAGCGGGGGGCCCGTCTACGAGCAGTACTTC.

This sequence joins TRBV6-6 and TRBJ2-3; 10 bases align to TRBD2. CDR3 length: 16 residues. CDR1 is MNHNY, CDR2 SVGAGI, per germline (reference sequence). The ends lost 4 bases at V and 2 bases at J; junction bases unmatched: 6. CDR3 nucleotides: TGTGCCAGCAGTTCCCGGACTAGCGGATTCACAGATACGCAGTATTTT. Protein sequence: CASSSRTSGFTDTQYF.

The chain has TRBV6-1 and TRBJ1-5, with D perhaps matching TRBD1 (5 bases). The V gene lost 1 base and the J gene lost 7 bases, with 14 bases spanning the gap. The CDR3 loop spans 15 amino acids. Per the germline V gene, CDR1 is MNHNS and CDR2 is SASEGT. The CDR3 loop reads CASSEGILRAQPQHF. CDR3 sequence (DNA): TGTGCCAGCAGTGAAGGGATACTCAGGGCACAGCCCCAGCATTTT.